The present TCR beta chain was sequenced within a study of T cells after posttransplantation cyclophosphamide. Study-wide results and limits: TRB clonality was highly associated with recipient CMV seropositivity and reactivation. TRB overlap between skin or GI tissue T cells and blood was limited. Later blood repertoires were often dominated by clones from the donor CD8+ memory compartment.

For this clone: The target antigen is unknown.

Germline V gene data show CDR1 as LGHNA and CDR2 as YNFKEQ. CDR3 length: 16 amino acids. The V end lost 0 bases, the J end lost 2 bases, and 13 bases lay between the germline ends. The data were produced by immunoSEQ multiplex PCR, yet TCRdb's version contains in-frame clones alone and is incomplete. The sample lists roughly 18,000 clones, roughly 80% occurring once. Material: memory CD4+ T cells sorted from blood. This receptor was obtained from a young man in good health and a related stem cell transplant donor. The rearrangement links TRBV4-2 to TRBJ1-2, with a possible D match to TRBD1 (6 bases). Here the CDR3 DNA reads TGTGCCAGCAGCCAAGATCTACAGGGAAAAAACTATGGCTACACCTTC. Amino acids: CASSQDLQGKNYGYTF.